These 18 T cell receptor beta chains were all obtained from the same sample, sequenced in a study of cytomegalovirus exposure and HLA in healthy donors. The PCR was carried out with 60 Vbeta primers and 13 Jbeta primers. Using immunoSEQ multiplex PCR, the repertoire was profiled, and TCRdb retains in-frame clones only, with some absent. The table records about 140,000 clones, roughly four fifths of them present only once. Input material: PBMCs. Receptors were obtained from a man aged 35 to 55 in good health and CMV-seropositive.

The chain employs TRBV6-1 and TRBJ2-5, with 9 bases matching TRBD1. CDR1 and CDR2 (germline): MNHNS, SASEGT. The CDR3 extends over 16 amino acids. V lost 2 bases and J lost 1; bases outside the gene matches: 5. CDR3 in DNA: TGTGCCAGCAGTGAAATACAGGGGGCCCCCCAAGAGACCCAGTACTTC. Residues: CASSEIQGAPQETQYF.

The V and J genes are TRBV21-1 and TRBJ1-2. TRBV21-1 has pseudogene status. The CDR3 totals 14 residues. CDR3: CASSKARANYGYTF. The CDR3 nucleotides are TGTGCCAGCAGCAAAGCGAGGGCTAACTATGGCTACACCTTC.

V gene TRBV2 combines with J gene TRBJ1-1; perhaps TRBD1 as D (6 bases). The CDR3 extends over 14 amino acids. The germline CDR1 and CDR2 sequences are SNHLY and FYNNEI. Trimming cost V 7 bases and J 1 base, with 13 bases left between them. This chain's CDR3 is CASTKGGANTEAFF. The CDR3, as DNA: TGTGCCAGCACCAAAGGGGGGGCGAACACTGAAGCTTTCTTT.

V is TRBV7-9 and J is TRBJ2-5, with D possibly being TRBD1 (6 bases). Per germline, CDR1 SEHNR and CDR2 FQNEAQ (reference sequence). The V gene lost 0 bases and the J gene lost 5 bases, with 16 bases spanning the gap. The CDR3 runs to 16 residues. CDR3 amino acids: CASSLAGAHRRETQYF. In DNA form, the CDR3 reads TGTGCCAGCAGCTTAGCGGGGGCCCACCGACGGGAGACCCAGTACTTC.

This chain uses TRBV27 with TRBJ1-5; 10 positions match TRBD1. This CDR3 has 15 residues. The trim removed 4 bases at V and 2 bases at J, leaving 2 bases unmatched. Germline CDR1 MNHEY, CDR2 SMNVEV (reference sequence). The CDR3 DNA follows: TGTGCCAGCAGTTCTGGGACAGGGGGCAATCAGCCCCAGCATTTT. Its translation: CASSSGTGGNQPQHF.

V is TRBV5-1 and J is TRBJ2-1; 9 bases map to TRBD1. J lost 7 bases, V lost 0 bases, and 2 bases had no gene match. The CDR3 sequence is 14 residues long. Germline CDR1 reads SGHRS; CDR2 reads YFSETQ. The CDR3 sequence: CASSLGQGVNEQFF. The DNA for the CDR3 is TGCGCCAGCAGCTTGGGACAGGGGGTTAATGAGCAGTTCTTC. Full variable domain (missing parts from reference TRBV5-1 and TRBJ2-1): KAGVTQTPRYLIKTRGQQVTLSCSPISGHRSVSWYQQTPGQGLQFLFEYFSETQRNKGNFPGRFSGRQFSNSRSEMNVSTLELGDSALYLCASSLGQGVNEQFFGPGTRLTVL.

J is TRBJ2-1 and V is TRBV6-6; D is unresolved. The V and J ends lost 6 bases and 4 bases respectively, with 4 bases between them. The CDR3 is made up of 11 amino acids. Germline CDR1 reads MNHNY; CDR2 reads SVGAGI (reference sequence). CDR3 sequence (DNA): TGTGCCAGCAGCCCTTACAATGAGCAGTTCTTC. Protein product: CASSPYNEQFF.

This chain connects TRBV10-3 to TRBJ2-3; 7 bases match TRBD1. CDR3 length: 15 amino acids. Trimming removed 3 bases from V and 9 bases from J; junction bases left unmatched: 12. Germline lookup yields CDR1 ENHRY and CDR2 SYGVKD. Here the CDR3 reads CAISDSRGTHATQYF. CDR3 sequence (DNA): TGTGCCATCAGTGACAGCAGGGGGACCCACGCCACGCAGTATTTT.

This sequence joins TRBV27 and TRBJ1-1; maybe TRBD1 (5 bases). CDR1 MNHEY and CDR2 SMNVEV come from the germline V gene (reference sequence). V lost 4 bases to trimming and J lost 4 bases, with 7 bases between them. This CDR3 contains 12 residues. The CDR3 DNA follows: TGTGCCAGCAGTTCGGGGGGCACTGAAGCTTTCTTT. Its protein product is CASSSGGTEAFF.

The chain employs TRBV30 and TRBJ1-2, with a weak D call TRBD1 (5 bases). V lost 0 bases and J 7 bases, leaving 12 bases between the germline ends. The CDR3 is 13 residues long. Looked up from germline, CDR1 is GTSNPN and CDR2 is SVGIG (reference sequence). CDR3 bases: TGTGCCTGGAGTGTCGGGGGTGGGGCTGGCTACACCTTC. Encoded protein: CAWSVGGGAGYTF. Filled out from reference TRBV30 and TRBJ1-2, the complete variable domain reads SQTIHQWPATLVQPVGSPLSLECTVEGTSNPNLYWYRQAAGRGLQLLFYSVGIGQISSEVPQNLSASRPQDRQFILSSKKLLLSDSGFYLCAWSVGGGAGYTFGSGTRLTVV.

The chain carries TRBV7-2 and TRBJ1-1, with D unresolved. The CDR3 extends over 13 amino acids. CDR1 SGHTA and CDR2 FQGNSA come from the germline V gene. The V end was cut by 2 bases, the J end by 1 base, with 5 bases between. CDR3 amino acids: CASSLHRNTEAFF. The DNA of the CDR3 is TGTGCCAGCAGCTTACACAGGAACACTGAAGCTTTCTTT.

V gene TRBV14 combines with J gene TRBJ2-7; unclear D gene. The germline V gene has CDR1 SGHDN and CDR2 FVKESK. This CDR3 has 18 amino acids. Trimming took off 4 bases at V and 6 bases at J, with 28 bases between the two ends. CDR3 loop: CASSRAFGSGVEVVEQYF. CDR3 DNA sequence: TGTGCCAGCAGCCGCGCGTTCGGATCGGGTGTAGAGGTCGTCGAGCAGTACTTC.

V gene TRBV11-2 combines with J gene TRBJ1-4; maybe TRBD1 (5 bases). The CDR3 totals 13 residues. Germline CDR1 and CDR2: SGHAT and FQNNGV. V was pared by 0 bases and J by 13 bases, with 12 bases between. CDR3 region: CASSLDSQGGLFF. As DNA, the CDR3 is TGTGCCAGCAGCTTAGATTCTCAGGGCGGACTGTTTTTT.

This chain joins TRBV5-4 and TRBJ1-1, with 8 bases that match TRBD1. The ends lost 4 bases at V and 8 bases at J; junction bases unmatched: 4. The CDR3 consists of 12 residues. Germline V gene sequence: CDR1 SGHNT, CDR2 YYREEE (reference sequence). The CDR3 region has the DNA TGTGCCAGCAGCCGGACAGGGAACGAAGCTTTCTTT. Translating it yields CASSRTGNEAFF.

For this clone: Distinct nucleotide sequences in the sample also encode this CDR3. The CDR3 region is CSVETGGGYTF. DNA of the CDR3: TGCAGCGTTGAGACAGGGGGCGGCTACACCTTC. The chain combines TRBV29-1 with TRBJ1-2, with TRBD1 identical over 10 bases. From germline, CDR1 is SQVTM and CDR2 ANQGSEA. The CDR3 has 11 amino acids. V was clipped by 3 bases and J by 8 bases; unmatched bases: 0.

The chain links TRBV5-1 to TRBJ1-4; D is possibly TRBD1 (5 bases). With 2 bases removed from V and 6 bases from J, the gap between germline ends came to 11 bases. The germline V gene has CDR1 SGHRS and CDR2 YFSETQ. CDR3 length: 14 residues. Written as DNA, the CDR3 is TGCGCCAGCAGCTTAACAGGCGATTATGAAAAACTGTTTTTT. Translated, it gives CASSLTGDYEKLFF.

V and J are TRBV9 and TRBJ2-7; 8 bases line up with TRBD2. Germline values: CDR1 SGDLS, CDR2 YYNGEE. This CDR3 has 17 residues. V lost 0 bases to trimming and J lost 5 bases; unmatched junction nucleotides: 13. CDR3 nucleotide sequence: TGTGCCAGCAGCGTAGAGGAAGTCCGAGCGGGGGTCCACGAGCAGTACTTC. Translation gives CASSVEEVRAGVHEQYF.

V is TRBV5-1 and J is TRBJ2-5; weak D call: TRBD1 (6 bases). Per the germline V gene, CDR1 is SGHRS and CDR2 is YFSETQ. V lost 1 base to trimming and J lost 3 bases, with 13 bases between them. This CDR3 has 15 amino acids. CDR3 sequence (DNA): TGCGCCAGCAGCTTGTTTGAAACAGGGAAAGAGACCCAGTACTTC. Protein sequence: CASSLFETGKETQYF.